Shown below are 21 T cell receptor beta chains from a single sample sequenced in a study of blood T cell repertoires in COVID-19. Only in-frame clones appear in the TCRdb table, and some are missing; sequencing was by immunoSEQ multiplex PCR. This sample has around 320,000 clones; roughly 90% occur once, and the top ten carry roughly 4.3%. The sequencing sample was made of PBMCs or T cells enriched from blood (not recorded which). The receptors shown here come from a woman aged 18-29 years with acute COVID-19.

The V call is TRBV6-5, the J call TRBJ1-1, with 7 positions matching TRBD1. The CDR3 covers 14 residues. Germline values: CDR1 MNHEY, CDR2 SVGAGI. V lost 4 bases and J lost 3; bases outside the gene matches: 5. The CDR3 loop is CASSSGTDDTEAFF. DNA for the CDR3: TGTGCCAGCAGTTCCGGGACAGACGACACTGAAGCTTTCTTT.

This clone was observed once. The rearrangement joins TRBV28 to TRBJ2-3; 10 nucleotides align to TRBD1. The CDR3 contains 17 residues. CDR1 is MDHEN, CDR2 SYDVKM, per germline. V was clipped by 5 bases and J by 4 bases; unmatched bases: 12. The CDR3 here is CASSRLSWTGGADTQYF. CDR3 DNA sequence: TGTGCCAGCAGTCGACTCTCCTGGACAGGGGGTGCAGATACGCAGTATTTT.

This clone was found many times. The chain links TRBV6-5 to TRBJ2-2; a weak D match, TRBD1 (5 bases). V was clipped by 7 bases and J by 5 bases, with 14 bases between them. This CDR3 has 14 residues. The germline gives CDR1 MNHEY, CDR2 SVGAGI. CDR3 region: CASIKLQGTGELFF. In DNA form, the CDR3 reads TGTGCCAGCATTAAACTCCAGGGTACCGGGGAGCTGTTTTTT.

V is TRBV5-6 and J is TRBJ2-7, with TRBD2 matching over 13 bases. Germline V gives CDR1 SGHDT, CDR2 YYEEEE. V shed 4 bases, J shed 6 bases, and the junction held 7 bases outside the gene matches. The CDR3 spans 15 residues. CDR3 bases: TGTGCCAGCAGCCCGCGACTAGCGGGAGGATTCGAGCAGTACTTC. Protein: CASSPRLAGGFEQYF.

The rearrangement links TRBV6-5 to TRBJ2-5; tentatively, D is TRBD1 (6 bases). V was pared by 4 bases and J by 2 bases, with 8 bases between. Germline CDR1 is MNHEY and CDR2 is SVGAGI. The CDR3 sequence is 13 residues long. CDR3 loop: CASSLQGQETQYF. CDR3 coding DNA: TGTGCCAGCAGTTTACAGGGTCAAGAGACCCAGTACTTC.

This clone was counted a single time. The CDR3 region has the DNA TGTGCCAGTAGCCTCACCAGCGCGGGGGCCTCTCCCACAGATACGCAGTATTTT. Protein product: CASSLTSAGASPTDTQYF. The V call is TRBV19, the J call TRBJ2-3; maybe TRBD2 (7 bases). The ends were cut back, 6 bases at V and 2 bases at J, with 24 bases in the middle. From germline, CDR1 is LNHDA and CDR2 SQIVND (reference sequence). CDR3 length: 18 residues.

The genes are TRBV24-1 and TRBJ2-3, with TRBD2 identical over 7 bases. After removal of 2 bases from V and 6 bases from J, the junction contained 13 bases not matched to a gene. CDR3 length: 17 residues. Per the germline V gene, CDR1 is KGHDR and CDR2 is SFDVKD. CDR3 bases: TGTGCCACCAGTGATTATCCTCGAGGGAGCGGGACGGATACGCAGTATTTT. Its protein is CATSDYPRGSGTDTQYF.

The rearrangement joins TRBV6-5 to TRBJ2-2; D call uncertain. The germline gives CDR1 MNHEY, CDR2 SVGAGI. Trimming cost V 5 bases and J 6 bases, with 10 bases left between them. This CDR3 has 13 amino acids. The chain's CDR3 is CASSHNLAGELFF. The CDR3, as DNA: TGTGCCAGCAGTCACAATTTGGCCGGGGAGCTGTTTTTT.

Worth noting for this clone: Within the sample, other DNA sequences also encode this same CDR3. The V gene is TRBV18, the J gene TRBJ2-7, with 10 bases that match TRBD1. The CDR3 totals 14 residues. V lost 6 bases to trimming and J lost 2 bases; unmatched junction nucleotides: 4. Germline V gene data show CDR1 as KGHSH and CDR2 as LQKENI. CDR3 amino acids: CASSPGTGAYEQYF. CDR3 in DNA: TGTGCCAGCTCGCCCGGGACAGGGGCCTACGAGCAGTACTTC.

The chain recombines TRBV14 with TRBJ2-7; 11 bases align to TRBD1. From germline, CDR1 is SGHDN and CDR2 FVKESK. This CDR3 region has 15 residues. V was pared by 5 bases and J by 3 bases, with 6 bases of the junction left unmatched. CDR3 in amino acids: CASSGGTGGNYEQYF. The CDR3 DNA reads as TGTGCCAGCAGCGGAGGGACAGGGGGGAACTACGAGCAGTACTTC.

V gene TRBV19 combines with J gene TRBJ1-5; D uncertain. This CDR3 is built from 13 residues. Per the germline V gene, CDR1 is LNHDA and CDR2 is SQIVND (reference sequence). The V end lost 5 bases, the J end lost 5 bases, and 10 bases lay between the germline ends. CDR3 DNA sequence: TGTGCCAGTAGTTCGCGCGGATATCAGCCCCAGCATTTT. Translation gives CASSSRGYQPQHF.

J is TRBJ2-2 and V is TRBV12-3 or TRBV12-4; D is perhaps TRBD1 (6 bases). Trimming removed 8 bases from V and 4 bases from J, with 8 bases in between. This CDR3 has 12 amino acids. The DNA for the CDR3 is TGTGCCAGCCGACAGGTCACCGGGGAGCTGTTTTTT. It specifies CASRQVTGELFF.

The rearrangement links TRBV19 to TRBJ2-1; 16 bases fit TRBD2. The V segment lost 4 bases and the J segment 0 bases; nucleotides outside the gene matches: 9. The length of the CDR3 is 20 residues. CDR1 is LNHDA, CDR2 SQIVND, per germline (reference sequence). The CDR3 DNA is TGTGCCAGTAGTACCATGGGACTAGCGGGAGGGCCCAGCTCCTACAATGAGCAGTTCTTC. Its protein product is CASSTMGLAGGPSSYNEQFF. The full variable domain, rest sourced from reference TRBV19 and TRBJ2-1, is DGGITQSPKYLFRKEGQNVTLSCEQNLNHDAMYWYRQDPGQGLRLIYYSQIVNDFQKGDIAEGYSVSREKKESFPLTVTSAQKNPTAFYLCASSTMGLAGGPSSYNEQFFGPGTRLTVL.

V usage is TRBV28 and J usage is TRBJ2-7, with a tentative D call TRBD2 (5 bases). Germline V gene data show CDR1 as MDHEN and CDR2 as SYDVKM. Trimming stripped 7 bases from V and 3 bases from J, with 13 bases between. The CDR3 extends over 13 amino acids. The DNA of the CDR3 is TGTGCCAGCACCTTAACTAGTTACTACGAGCAGTACTTC. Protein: CASTLTSYYEQYF.

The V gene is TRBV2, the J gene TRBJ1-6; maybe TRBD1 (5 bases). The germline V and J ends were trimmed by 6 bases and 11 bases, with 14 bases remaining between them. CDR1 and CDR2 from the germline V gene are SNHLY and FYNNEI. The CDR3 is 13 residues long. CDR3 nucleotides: TGTGCCAGCAGGGGGGAGAGCGGGCCACCCCTCCACTTT. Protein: CASRGESGPPLHF.

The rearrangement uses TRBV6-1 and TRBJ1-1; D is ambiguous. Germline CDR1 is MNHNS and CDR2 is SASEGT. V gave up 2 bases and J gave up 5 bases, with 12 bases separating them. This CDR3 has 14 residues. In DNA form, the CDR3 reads TGTGCCAGCAGTGAACCCGGGAGGAGGACTGAAGCTTTCTTT. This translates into CASSEPGRRTEAFF.

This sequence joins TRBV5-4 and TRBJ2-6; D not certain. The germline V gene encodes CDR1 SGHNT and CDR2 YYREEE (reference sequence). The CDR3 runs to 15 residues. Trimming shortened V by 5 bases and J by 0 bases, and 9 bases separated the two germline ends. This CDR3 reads CASRAYSSGANVLTF. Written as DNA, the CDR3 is TGTGCCAGCAGAGCCTATTCCTCTGGGGCCAACGTCCTGACTTTC.

The CDR3, as DNA: TGCAGTGCTAGTGCTCAGACAGGGCTAGGGGGACAAGAGACCCAGTACTTC. Translated, it gives CSASAQTGLGGQETQYF. V gene TRBV20-1 combines with J gene TRBJ2-5; the match to TRBD1 covers 7 bases. Germline CDR1 DFQATT, CDR2 SNEGSKA (reference sequence). J was trimmed by 2 bases and V by 3 bases; bases with no gene match: 15. This CDR3 region has 17 residues.

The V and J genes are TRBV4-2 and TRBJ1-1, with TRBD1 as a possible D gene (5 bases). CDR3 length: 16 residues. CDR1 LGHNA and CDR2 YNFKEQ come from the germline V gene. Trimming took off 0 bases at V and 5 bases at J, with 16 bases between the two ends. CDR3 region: CASSQEGQGVVTEAFF. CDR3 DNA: TGTGCCAGCAGCCAAGAAGGGCAAGGGGTAGTGACTGAAGCTTTCTTT.

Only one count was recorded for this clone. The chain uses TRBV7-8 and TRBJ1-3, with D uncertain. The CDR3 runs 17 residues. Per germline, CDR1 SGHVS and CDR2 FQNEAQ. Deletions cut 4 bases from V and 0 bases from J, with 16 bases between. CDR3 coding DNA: TGTGCCAGCAGCTCCCGAGTCTCATCCCTCTCTGGAAACACCATATATTTT. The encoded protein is CASSSRVSSLSGNTIYF. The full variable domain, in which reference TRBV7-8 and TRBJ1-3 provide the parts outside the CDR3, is GAGVSQSPRYKVAKRGQDVALRCDPISGHVSLFWYQQALGQGPEFLTYFQNEAQLDKSGLPSDRFFAERPEGSVSTLKIQRTQQEDSAVYLCASSSRVSSLSGNTIYFGEGSWLTVV.

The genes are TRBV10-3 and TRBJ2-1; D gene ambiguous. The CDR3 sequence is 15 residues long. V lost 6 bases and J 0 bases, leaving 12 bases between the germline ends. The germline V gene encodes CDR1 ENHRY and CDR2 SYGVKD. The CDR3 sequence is CAISRQLNSYNEQFF. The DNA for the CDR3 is TGTGCCATCAGCCGTCAGTTGAACTCCTACAATGAGCAGTTCTTC.